This TCR beta chain appears in the sequencing data of a study of blood T cells in healthy people across ages. At the level of the study: Template switching recovered approximately one barcoded beta molecule for every two T cells.

The CDR3 sequence is 17 residues long. Germline loops: CDR1 MNHNS, CDR2 SASEGT. Trimming at V came to 6 bases and at J to 5 bases, leaving 13 bases not matched to a gene. Sample-barcoded 5' priming and a J-beta primer mix drove a second PCR of roughly 7 to 11 cycles. Every molecule of cDNA carried a tag from a template-switch adaptor with 12 random nucleotides. Every sample gave at least 2.5 million paired-end reads containing CDR3. Using its own MiXCR run on the 5' RACE reads, TCRdb lists one record per CDR3 protein. There are about 1.8 million distinct CDR3 sequences in the sample; 49% occur only once, and more than 2% lies in the top ten.

This TCR was sampled from a woman in her 40s in good health. Input material: blood. This chain links TRBV6-1 with TRBJ2-5, with 12 bases identical to TRBD1. CDR3 coding DNA: TGTGCCAGCAGCCCCGGGACAGGGGGCTTTTTGGCTGAGACCCAGTACTTC. Protein sequence: CASSPGTGGFLAETQYF.